The present entry profiles one TCR beta chain with its context. What antigen it recognizes has not been identified. One base away there is no much larger clone; base qualities are not given. RNA was extracted with the RNeasy kit and about 0.45 to 1 ug was reverse transcribed using random hexamers. TCR beta CDR3 regions were amplified with the immunoSEQ multiplex PCR assay covering 54 Vbeta and 13 Jbeta segments. Bias from PCR amplification was corrected by using a synthetic template baseline for primer optimization and for computational correction. Per the source publication's procedure: Reads were assigned to V, D and J genes according to IMGT and analyzed in immunoSEQ Analyzer, with only productive sequences retained. Clonality was calculated as one minus the Shannon entropy normalized by log2 of the number of productive unique sequences. For each patient and control, public and private clones were evaluated among the 100 most prevalent clones. Clones were defined as Susac-specific when absent from the healthy and MS cohorts, from about a thousand published viral clones and from other ImmuneACCESS disease sequences. TCRdb reprocessed the public reads (quality trimming at Q25 with fastp, clone calling with MiXCR) and kept in-frame beta chains. All rows with the same CDR3 protein become a single entry with the most common DNA and genes. In this record, the V and J calls reflect TCRdb's handling and not the investigators' own analysis. The sample has just over 300,000 distinct CDR3 sequences on record, around 90% of them singletons. The ten largest make up about 0.063% of the sample.

This specimen belongs to a study of CD8 T cells in Susac syndrome (dated by TCRdb to the late 2010s). Describing the broader study: The study used repertoire sequencing to test whether antigen drove CD8+ T cell activation and differentiation in Susac syndrome.

Reading the germline V gene (reference sequence) gives CDR1 SEHNR and CDR2 FQNEAQ. V and J are trimmed by 2 bases and 4 bases, and the gene matches miss 5 bases of the junction. The CDR3 starts with the cysteine, ends with the phenylalanine, and has 15 residues. The kept DNA is CDR3 alone, 45 bases in frame from the first base. Peripheral blood CD8+ and CD4+ T cells from healthy donors, Susac syndrome patients and multiple sclerosis patients were profiled using high-throughput TCR beta sequencing. Treatment-naive patients with stable or active relapsing-remitting disease fulfilling revised McDonald criteria were used as multiple sclerosis controls. Bulk CD8+ and CD4+ T cells were purified by magnetic negative isolation, whereas CD8+ TEMRA cells were enriched by FACS. Blood was drawn into EDTA tubes, processed within 24 hours, and PBMCs were isolated by density gradient centrifugation. PBMCs intended for TCR sequencing were cryopreserved in liquid nitrogen and thawed later in a water bath at 37 degrees C. The sorted or isolated CD4+, CD8+ and CD8+ TEMRA cells reached a purity of at least 90%.

General findings and caveats noted by the study authors: The study acknowledged that relatively few individuals were included in the TCR sequencing and HLA analysis.

The sequenced sample was CD4+ T cells from PBMCs. The chain links TRBV7-9 with TRBJ1-3; a stretch of 7 junction bases matches TRBD1. The source of this sequence is a human donor with multiple sclerosis. The CDR3 region reads CASSLPQGTGNTIYF. The base sequence is TGTGCCAGCAGCTTACCACAGGGGACCGGAAACACCATATATTTT.